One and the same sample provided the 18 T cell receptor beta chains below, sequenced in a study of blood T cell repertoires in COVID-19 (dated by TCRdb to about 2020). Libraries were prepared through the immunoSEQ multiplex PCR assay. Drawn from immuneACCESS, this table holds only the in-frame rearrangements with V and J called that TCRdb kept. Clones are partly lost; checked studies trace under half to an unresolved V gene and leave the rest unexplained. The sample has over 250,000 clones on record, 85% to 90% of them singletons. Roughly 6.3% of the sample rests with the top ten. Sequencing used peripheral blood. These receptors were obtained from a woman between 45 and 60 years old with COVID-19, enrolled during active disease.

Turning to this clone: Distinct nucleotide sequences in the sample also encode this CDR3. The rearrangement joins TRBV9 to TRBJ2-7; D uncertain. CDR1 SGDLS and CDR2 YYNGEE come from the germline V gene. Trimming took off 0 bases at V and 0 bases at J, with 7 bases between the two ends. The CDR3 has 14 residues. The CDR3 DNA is TGTGCCAGCAGCGTAGTGGGCAGCTCCTACGAGCAGTACTTC. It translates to CASSVVGSSYEQYF.

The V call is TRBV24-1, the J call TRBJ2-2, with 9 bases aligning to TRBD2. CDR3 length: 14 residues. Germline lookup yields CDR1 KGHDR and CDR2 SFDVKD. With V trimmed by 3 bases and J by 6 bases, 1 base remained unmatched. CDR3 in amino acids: CATSDGGRAGELFF. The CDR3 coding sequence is TGTGCCACCAGTGATGGCGGGAGGGCCGGGGAGCTGTTTTTT.

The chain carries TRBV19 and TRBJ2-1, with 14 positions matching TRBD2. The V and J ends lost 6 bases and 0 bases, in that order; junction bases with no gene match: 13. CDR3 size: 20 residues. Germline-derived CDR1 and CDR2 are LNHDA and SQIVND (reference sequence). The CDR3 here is CASSPPPGLAGVLSYNEQFF. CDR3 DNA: TGTGCCAGTAGCCCCCCACCGGGACTAGCGGGAGTTCTCTCCTACAATGAGCAGTTCTTC.

CDR3 DNA: TGTGCCAGCAGCTTCTTCTGGGGGCGCATGGATAACTATGGCTACACCTTC. It specifies CASSFFWGRMDNYGYTF. The chain recombines TRBV11-2 with TRBJ1-2; D may be TRBD1 (6 bases). CDR1 and CDR2 from the germline V gene are SGHAT and FQNNGV. The length of the CDR3 is 17 residues. With 3 bases removed from V and 1 base from J, the gap between germline ends came to 18 bases.

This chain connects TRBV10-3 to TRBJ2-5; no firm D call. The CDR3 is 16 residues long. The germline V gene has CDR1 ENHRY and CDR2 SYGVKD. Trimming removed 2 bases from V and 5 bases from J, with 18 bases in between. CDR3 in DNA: TGTGCCATCAGTGAGGCGGTCACCGCCTTTGGGGAGACCCAGTACTTC. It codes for CAISEAVTAFGETQYF.

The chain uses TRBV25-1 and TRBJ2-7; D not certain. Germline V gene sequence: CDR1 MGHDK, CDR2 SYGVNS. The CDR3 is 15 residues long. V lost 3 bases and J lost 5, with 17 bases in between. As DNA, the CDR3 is TGTGCCAGCAGTGACCCCGTCCTACCCACCCACGAGCAGTACTTC. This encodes CASSDPVLPTHEQYF.

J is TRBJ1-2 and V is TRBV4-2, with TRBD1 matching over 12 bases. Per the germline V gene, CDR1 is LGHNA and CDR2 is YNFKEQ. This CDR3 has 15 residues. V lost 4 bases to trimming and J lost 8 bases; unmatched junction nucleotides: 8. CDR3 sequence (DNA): TGTGCCAGCAGCCGACGGGACAGGGGGCTTCAGGGCTACACCTTC. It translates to CASSRRDRGLQGYTF.

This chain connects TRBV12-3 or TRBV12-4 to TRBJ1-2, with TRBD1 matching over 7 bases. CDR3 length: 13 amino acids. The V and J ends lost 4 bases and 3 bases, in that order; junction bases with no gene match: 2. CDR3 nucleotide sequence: TGTGCCAGCAGTTACAGGGGTGACTATGGCTACACCTTC. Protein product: CASSYRGDYGYTF.

The CDR3 region is CATSRNLGLYEQYF. CDR3 DNA: TGTGCCACCAGCAGAAACTTGGGACTGTACGAGCAGTACTTC. The rearrangement uses TRBV15 and TRBJ2-7; D perhaps matches TRBD2 (6 bases). Per the germline V gene, CDR1 is LNHNV and CDR2 is YYDKDF (reference sequence). Trimming removed 2 bases from V and 4 bases from J, with 12 bases in between. There are 14 residues in the CDR3.

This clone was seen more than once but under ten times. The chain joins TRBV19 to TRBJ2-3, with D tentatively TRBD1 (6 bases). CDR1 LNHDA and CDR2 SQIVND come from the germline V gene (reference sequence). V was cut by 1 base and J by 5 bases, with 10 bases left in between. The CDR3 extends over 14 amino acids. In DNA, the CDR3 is TGTGCCAGTAGTATAGGGAACAGGGTAGATACGCAGTATTTT. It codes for CASSIGNRVDTQYF. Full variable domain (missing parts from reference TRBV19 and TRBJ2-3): DGGITQSPKYLFRKEGQNVTLSCEQNLNHDAMYWYRQDPGQGLRLIYYSQIVNDFQKGDIAEGYSVSREKKESFPLTVTSAQKNPTAFYLCASSIGNRVDTQYFGPGTRLTVL.

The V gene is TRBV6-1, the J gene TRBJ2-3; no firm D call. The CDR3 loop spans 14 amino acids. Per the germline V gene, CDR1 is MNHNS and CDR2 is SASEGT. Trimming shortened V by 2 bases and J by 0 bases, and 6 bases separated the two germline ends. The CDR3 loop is CASSESFSTDTQYF. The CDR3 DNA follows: TGTGCCAGCAGTGAATCGTTTAGCACAGATACGCAGTATTTT.

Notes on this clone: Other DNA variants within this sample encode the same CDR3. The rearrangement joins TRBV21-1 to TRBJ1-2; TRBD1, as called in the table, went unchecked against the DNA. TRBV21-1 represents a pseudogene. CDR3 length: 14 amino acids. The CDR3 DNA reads TGTGCCAGCAGCAAACCGGACAGGGGCTATGGCTACACCTTC. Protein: CASSKPDRGYGYTF.

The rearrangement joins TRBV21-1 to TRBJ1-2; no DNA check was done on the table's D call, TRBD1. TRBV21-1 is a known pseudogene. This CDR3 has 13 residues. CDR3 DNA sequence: TGTGCCAGCACCAAGGGACAGTACCACGGCTACACCTTC. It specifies CASTKGQYHGYTF.

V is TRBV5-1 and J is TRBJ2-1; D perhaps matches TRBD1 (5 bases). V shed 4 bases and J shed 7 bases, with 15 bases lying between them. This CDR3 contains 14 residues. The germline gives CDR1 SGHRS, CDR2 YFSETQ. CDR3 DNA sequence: TGCGCCAGCAGCCTAGGGGTAGCTGCAAATGAGCAGTTCTTC. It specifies CASSLGVAANEQFF.

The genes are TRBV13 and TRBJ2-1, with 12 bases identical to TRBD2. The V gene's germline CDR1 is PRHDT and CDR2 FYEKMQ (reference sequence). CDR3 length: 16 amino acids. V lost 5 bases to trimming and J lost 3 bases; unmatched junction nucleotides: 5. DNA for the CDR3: TGTGCCAGCAGCATGACTAGCGGGAGTTTCTACAATGAGCAGTTCTTC. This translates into CASSMTSGSFYNEQFF. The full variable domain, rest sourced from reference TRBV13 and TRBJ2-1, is AAGVIQSPRHLIKEKRETATLKCYPIPRHDTVYWYQQGPGQDPQFLISFYEKMQSDKGSIPDRFSAQQFSDYHSELNMSSLELGDSALYFCASSMTSGSFYNEQFFGPGTRLTVL.

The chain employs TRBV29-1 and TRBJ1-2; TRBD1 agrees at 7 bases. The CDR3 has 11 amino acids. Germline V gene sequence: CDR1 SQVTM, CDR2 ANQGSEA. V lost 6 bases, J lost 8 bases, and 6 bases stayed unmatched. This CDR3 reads CSVGTVGGYTF. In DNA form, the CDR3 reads TGCAGCGTCGGGACAGTGGGAGGCTACACCTTC.

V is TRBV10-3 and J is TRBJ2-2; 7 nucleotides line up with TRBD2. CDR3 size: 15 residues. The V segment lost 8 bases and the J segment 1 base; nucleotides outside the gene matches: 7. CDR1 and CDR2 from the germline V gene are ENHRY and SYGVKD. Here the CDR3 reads CAIRPGLQNTGELFF. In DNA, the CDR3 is TGTGCCATCCGGCCGGGACTACAGAACACCGGGGAGCTGTTTTTT.

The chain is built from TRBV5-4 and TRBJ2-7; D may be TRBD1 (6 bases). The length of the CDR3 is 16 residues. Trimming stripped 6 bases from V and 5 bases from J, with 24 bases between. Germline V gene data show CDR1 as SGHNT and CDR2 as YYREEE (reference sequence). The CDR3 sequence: CASTTSGQRLSNEQYF. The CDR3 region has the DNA TGTGCCAGCACCACCTCCGGACAGCGCTTAAGTAACGAGCAGTACTTC.